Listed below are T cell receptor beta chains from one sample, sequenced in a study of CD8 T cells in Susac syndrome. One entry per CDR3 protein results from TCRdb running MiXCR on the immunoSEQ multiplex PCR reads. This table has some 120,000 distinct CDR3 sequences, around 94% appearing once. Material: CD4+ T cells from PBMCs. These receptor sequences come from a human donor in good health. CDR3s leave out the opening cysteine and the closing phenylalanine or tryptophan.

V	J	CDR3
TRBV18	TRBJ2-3	ASSPTGAIAGSTDTQY
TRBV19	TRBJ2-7	ASTNSYGSSYEQY
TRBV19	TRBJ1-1	ASSSGGGSTEAF
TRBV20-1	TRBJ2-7	SARSRTGIDEQY
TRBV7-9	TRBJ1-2	ASSPPAGHGYT
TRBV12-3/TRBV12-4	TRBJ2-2	ASSSKGAYNTGELF
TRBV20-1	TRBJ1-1	SALGRNTEAF
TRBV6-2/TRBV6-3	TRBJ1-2	ASSLRSARVYGYT
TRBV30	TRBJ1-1	AWTPFIRANTEAF
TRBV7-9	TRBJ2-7	ASSFSQYEQY
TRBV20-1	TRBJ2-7	SARDRMSSGRAYEQY
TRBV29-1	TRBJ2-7	SVSRDSASYEQY
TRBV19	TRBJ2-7	ASSISPKLAGEGYEQY
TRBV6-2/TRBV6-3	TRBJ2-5	ASTSRYQETQY
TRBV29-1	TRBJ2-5	SVVAVQETQY
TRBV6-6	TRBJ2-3	ASSYPPGRTDTQY
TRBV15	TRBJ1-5	ATSRDRGGGNQPQH
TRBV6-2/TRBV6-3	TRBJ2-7	ASSPRGRYEQY
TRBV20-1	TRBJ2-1	SARDNGRAFDEQF
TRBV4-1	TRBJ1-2	ASSSEPIRGRGYT
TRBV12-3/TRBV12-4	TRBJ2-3	ASSRQGWADTQY
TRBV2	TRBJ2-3	ASSEVWNTDTQY
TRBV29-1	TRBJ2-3	SVSLGGTDTQY
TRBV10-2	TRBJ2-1	ASSDLADSNEQF
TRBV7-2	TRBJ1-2	ASSPGQAYGYT
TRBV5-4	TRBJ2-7	ASKTGLQGDTYYEQY
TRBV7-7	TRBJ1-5	ASSPGGDQPQH
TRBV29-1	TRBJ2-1	SFSAGLASAYEQF
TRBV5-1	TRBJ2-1	ASSLFLASGRATGVEQF
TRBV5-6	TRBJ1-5	ASSWGRERPQH
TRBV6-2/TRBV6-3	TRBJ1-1	ASTTRGPNTEAF
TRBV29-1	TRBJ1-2	STGDSLYGYT
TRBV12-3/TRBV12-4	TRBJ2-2	ASRGIGELF
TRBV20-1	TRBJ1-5	SASYREGTSAQH
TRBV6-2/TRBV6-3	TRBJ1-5	ASSSHTYPNQPQH
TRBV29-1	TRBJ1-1	SVEPGSVGTEAF
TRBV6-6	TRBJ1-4	ASSLDISNEKLF